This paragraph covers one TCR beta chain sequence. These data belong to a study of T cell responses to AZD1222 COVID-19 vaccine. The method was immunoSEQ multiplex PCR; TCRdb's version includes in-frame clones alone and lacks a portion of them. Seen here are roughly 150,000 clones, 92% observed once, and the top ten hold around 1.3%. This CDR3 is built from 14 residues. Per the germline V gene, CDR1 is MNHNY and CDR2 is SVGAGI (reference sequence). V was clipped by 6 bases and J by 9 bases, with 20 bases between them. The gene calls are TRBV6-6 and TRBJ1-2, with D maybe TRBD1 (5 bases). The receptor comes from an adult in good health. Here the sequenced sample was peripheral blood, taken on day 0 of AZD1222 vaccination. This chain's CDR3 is CASSLGTQWGSYTF. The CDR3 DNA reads TGTGCCAGCAGCCTAGGGACGCAATGGGGGAGCTACACCTTC.